This T cell receptor (beta chain) was sequenced for a study of blood T cell repertoires in COVID-19. For the study at large: T cells, B-cell-depleted T cells, or PBMCs supplied cDNA or gDNA.

This clone was observed a single time. Trimming left V 10 bases short and J 2 bases short, with 15 bases between. Germline CDR1 and CDR2: LGHNA and YNFKEQ. The CDR3 spans 13 residues. In the authors' workflow: Researchers report that nucleated cell counts were estimated from reference gene primer amplification. The repertoire was sequenced with immunoSEQ multiplex PCR; TCRdb's copy has only in-frame clones and lacks some. That table gives V, J and clone size, and the DNA gave D and trimming. The sample has 49,000 or so clones, roughly 91% seen once. This clonotype originated in a man between 45 and 60 years old with active COVID-19. The specimen sequenced was peripheral blood. This chain joins TRBV4-2 and TRBJ2-7, with D tentatively TRBD2 (5 bases). CDR3 nucleotide sequence: TGTGCCACCGCGGACTCTCCTACCTACGAGCAGTACTTC. Its translation is CATADSPTYEQYF.